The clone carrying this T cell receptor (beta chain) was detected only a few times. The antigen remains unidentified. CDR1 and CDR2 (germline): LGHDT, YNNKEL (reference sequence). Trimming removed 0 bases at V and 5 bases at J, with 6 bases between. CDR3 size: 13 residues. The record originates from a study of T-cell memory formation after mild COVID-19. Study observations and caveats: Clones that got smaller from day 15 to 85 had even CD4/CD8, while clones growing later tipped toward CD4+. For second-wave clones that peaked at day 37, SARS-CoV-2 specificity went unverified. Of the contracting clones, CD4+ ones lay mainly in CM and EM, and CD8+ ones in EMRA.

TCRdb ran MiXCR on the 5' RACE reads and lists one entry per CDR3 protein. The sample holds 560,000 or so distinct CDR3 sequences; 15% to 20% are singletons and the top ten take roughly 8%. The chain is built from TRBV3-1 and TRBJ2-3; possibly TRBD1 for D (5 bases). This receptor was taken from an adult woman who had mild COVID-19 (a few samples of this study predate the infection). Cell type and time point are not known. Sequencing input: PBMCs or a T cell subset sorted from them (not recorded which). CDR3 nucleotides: TGTGCCAGCAGCCAAGACAGGGTAGATACGCAGTATTTT. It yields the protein CASSQDRVDTQYF.